The next 5 T cell receptor beta chains were all read from a single sample in a study of beta chain features in type 1 diabetes. All of the isolated RNA was reverse transcribed, so expressed TCRB transcripts were sequenced. TCRdb's copy holds only in-frame clones and misses some; the assay was immunoSEQ multiplex PCR. Of a few hundred thousand clones detected, about 20% appear once; the ten largest clones hold less than 0.035%. Study-wide results and limits: Significant though moderate, a shortening of TCRB CDR3s appeared in all four CD4+ subsets of Type 1 diabetes patients.

These receptors' antigens are unknown. The sequenced sample consisted of naive CD4+ T cells from blood. All receptors come from a woman aged 40 to 55 with type 1 diabetes.

This clone showed up just a few times. The rearrangement links TRBV7-2 to TRBJ2-7, with D possibly matching TRBD1 (6 bases). Germline CDR1 reads SGHTA; CDR2 reads FQGNSA. Trimming removed 5 bases at V and 6 bases at J, with 11 bases between. The CDR3 consists of 12 residues. The CDR3 is CASSARQVEQYF. The CDR3 region has the DNA TGTGCCAGCAGCGCCCGACAGGTCGAGCAGTACTTC.

The chain combines TRBV28 with TRBJ1-6; D perhaps matches TRBD1 (6 bases). This CDR3 contains 17 residues. Germline V gene sequence: CDR1 MDHEN, CDR2 SYDVKM. Trimming took 5 bases from V and 7 from J, leaving 21 bases between them. CDR3 in amino acids: CASSHPYGSGDNSPLHF. The CDR3 DNA is TGTGCCAGCAGTCATCCCTACGGGTCAGGGGACAATTCACCCCTCCACTTT.

This clone came up a few times. J is TRBJ1-1 and V is TRBV13, with D perhaps TRBD1 (6 bases). This CDR3 is 14 amino acids long. Germline CDR1 is PRHDT and CDR2 is FYEKMQ (reference sequence). V was clipped by 5 bases and J by 1 base, with 11 bases between them. CDR3 sequence (DNA): TGTGCCAGCAGCCAAAGGACAGCGAACACTGAAGCTTTCTTT. Amino acids: CASSQRTANTEAFF.

In this sample, this clone turned up a few times. DNA of the CDR3: TGTGCCAGCAGGCGCGACACAGGGGGCCGAGGCAGTACCTTC. Its translation: CASRRDTGGRGSTF. The chain uses TRBV6-5 and TRBJ1-2; 9 bases match TRBD1. Germline V CDR1 and CDR2: MNHEY, SVGAGI. J lost 14 bases, V lost 6 bases, and 16 bases had no gene match. This CDR3 region has 14 residues.

The V gene is TRBV30, the J gene TRBJ1-5, with a tentative D call TRBD1 (6 bases). Trimming pared 5 bases from V and 5 bases from J, leaving 13 bases between. This CDR3 is built from 13 residues. Looked up from germline, CDR1 is GTSNPN and CDR2 is SVGIG (reference sequence). Written as DNA, the CDR3 is TGTGCCTGGGGGTGGGGGCGTGATCAGCCCCAGCATTTT. This sequence encodes CAWGWGRDQPQHF.